The rows below give T cell receptor beta chains drawn from one sample of a study of control samples from healthy donors and cancer patients. Produced via immunoSEQ multiplex PCR; TCRdb's table is partial and in-frame only. The sample consists of 77,000 or so clones, 91% of them appearing once. Sequencing was performed on blood. Receptors originate from a man aged 30 to 39 in good health. Each CDR3 is given with its conserved first and last residue. The D gene is left open where the match is weak. For some rows the clone size is stated as once, few or many, or as a class when expanded; others skip it.

J gene: TRBJ1-1
clone size: .
V gene: TRBV11-2
D gene: .
CDR3 protein: CATSSGAMRAEAFF
CDR3 DNA: TGTGCCACCTCTTCAGGGGCCATGAGGGCTGAAGCTTTCTTT

J gene: TRBJ2-5
clone size: .
V gene: TRBV27
D gene: TRBD2
CDR3 protein: CASSLIELAERQETQYF
CDR3 DNA: TGTGCCAGCAGTTTAATTGAACTAGCGGAGAGGCAGGAGACCCAGTACTTC

J gene: TRBJ1-1
clone size: once
V gene: TRBV18
D gene: .
CDR3 protein: CASSPPNSGAGQNTEAFF
CDR3 DNA: TGTGCCAGCTCACCACCGAATTCGGGGGCCGGTCAGAACACTGAAGCTTTCTTT

J gene: TRBJ1-3
clone size: .
V gene: TRBV21-1
D gene: .
CDR3 protein: CASSTVGTIYF
CDR3 DNA: TGTGCCAGCAGCACAGTAGGTACCATATATTTT

J gene: TRBJ1-5
clone size: .
V gene: TRBV19
D gene: .
CDR3 protein: CASSLYRDHRRNQPQHF
CDR3 DNA: TGTGCCAGTAGTCTATATCGGGACCATCGACGCAATCAGCCCCAGCATTTT

J gene: TRBJ2-3
clone size: .
V gene: TRBV28
D gene: .
CDR3 protein: CASRPAGSTDTQYF
CDR3 DNA: TGTGCCAGCAGACCCGCCGGCAGCACAGATACGCAGTATTTT

J gene: TRBJ2-7
clone size: .
V gene: TRBV11-2
D gene: TRBD2
CDR3 protein: CASSLWASGTYEQYF
CDR3 DNA: TGTGCCAGCAGCTTATGGGCTAGCGGGACCTACGAGCAGTACTTC

J gene: TRBJ2-7
clone size: .
V gene: TRBV28
D gene: .
CDR3 protein: CASSLFTRFGRVPAEQYF
CDR3 DNA: TGTGCCAGCAGTTTATTTACGCGGTTTGGCAGGGTGCCGGCCGAGCAGTACTTC

J gene: TRBJ1-1
clone size: .
V gene: TRBV6-2/TRBV6-3
D gene: .
CDR3 protein: CASSQPGPPATEAFF
CDR3 DNA: TGTGCCAGCAGTCAACCGGGACCCCCCGCCACTGAAGCTTTCTTT

J gene: TRBJ1-5
clone size: .
V gene: TRBV18
D gene: .
CDR3 protein: CASSQGLNQPQHF
CDR3 DNA: TGTGCCAGCTCACAAGGACTGAATCAGCCCCAGCATTTT

J gene: TRBJ2-5
clone size: .
V gene: TRBV9
D gene: .
CDR3 protein: CASSIQDSPRETQYF
CDR3 DNA: TGTGCCAGCAGCATACAGGACAGTCCGCGGGAGACCCAGTACTTC

J gene: TRBJ2-3
clone size: .
V gene: TRBV2
D gene: .
CDR3 protein: CASSLIEGIRTDTQYF
CDR3 DNA: TGTGCCAGCAGTCTAATTGAGGGTATTCGCACAGATACGCAGTATTTT

J gene: TRBJ1-6
clone size: .
V gene: TRBV6-5
D gene: .
CDR3 protein: CASSPRQDTTPLHF
CDR3 DNA: TGTGCCAGCAGTCCCCGACAGGACACTACACCCCTCCACTTT

J gene: TRBJ2-2
clone size: once
V gene: TRBV2
D gene: .
CDR3 protein: CASSERAVSRRAGELFF
CDR3 DNA: TGTGCCAGCAGTGAACGGGCCGTGAGCCGAAGGGCCGGGGAGCTGTTTTTT

J gene: TRBJ2-7
clone size: .
V gene: TRBV7-8
D gene: TRBD2
CDR3 protein: CASSLVASGSSYEQYF
CDR3 DNA: TGTGCCAGCAGCTTAGTTGCTAGCGGGAGTAGTTACGAGCAGTACTTC

J gene: TRBJ2-1
clone size: .
V gene: TRBV2
D gene: .
CDR3 protein: CASSESHNEQFF
CDR3 DNA: TGTGCCAGCAGTGAGTCCCACAATGAGCAGTTCTTC

J gene: TRBJ2-2
clone size: .
V gene: TRBV27
D gene: .
CDR3 protein: CASGTHQTGELFF
CDR3 DNA: TGTGCCAGTGGGACCCACCAGACCGGGGAGCTGTTTTTT

J gene: TRBJ1-1
clone size: .
V gene: TRBV20-1
D gene: TRBD1
CDR3 protein: CSAWDSEAFF
CDR3 DNA: TGCAGTGCCTGGGACAGTGAAGCTTTCTTT

J gene: TRBJ2-3
clone size: .
V gene: TRBV3-1/TRBV3-2
D gene: TRBD2
CDR3 protein: CASSRGGTDTQYF
CDR3 DNA: TGTGCCAGCAGCCGGGGGGGGACAGATACGCAGTATTTT

J gene: TRBJ2-5
clone size: .
V gene: TRBV11-2
D gene: .
CDR3 protein: CASSLGETQYF
CDR3 DNA: TGTGCCAGCAGCTTAGGAGAGACCCAGTACTTC

J gene: TRBJ2-7
clone size: .
V gene: TRBV7-9
D gene: .
CDR3 protein: CASSLKEKQYF
CDR3 DNA: TGTGCCAGCAGCTTGAAAGAGAAGCAGTACTTC

J gene: TRBJ2-3
clone size: once
V gene: TRBV19
D gene: .
CDR3 protein: CASSLGLADTQYF
CDR3 DNA: TGTGCCAGTAGCCTCGGGCTGGCAGATACGCAGTATTTT

J gene: TRBJ1-1
clone size: once
V gene: TRBV11-1
D gene: TRBD1
CDR3 protein: CASSLPGGHTEAFF
CDR3 DNA: TGTGCCAGCAGCTTGCCAGGGGGCCACACTGAAGCTTTCTTT

J gene: TRBJ1-3
clone size: .
V gene: TRBV24-1
D gene: .
CDR3 protein: CATPDFSGNTIYF
CDR3 DNA: TGTGCCACCCCGGACTTCTCTGGAAACACCATATATTTT

J gene: TRBJ1-4
clone size: .
V gene: TRBV5-4
D gene: TRBD1
CDR3 protein: CASSADTDRDRSEKLFF
CDR3 DNA: TGTGCCAGCAGCGCGGACACAGACAGGGACCGAAGTGAAAAACTGTTTTTT

J gene: TRBJ1-3
clone size: .
V gene: TRBV2
D gene: TRBD1
CDR3 protein: CASSERPTGGRNTIYF
CDR3 DNA: TGTGCCAGCAGTGAAAGACCGACAGGGGGCAGGAACACCATATATTTT

J gene: TRBJ2-3
clone size: .
V gene: TRBV10-1
D gene: .
CDR3 protein: CASRPGQVFTDTQYF
CDR3 DNA: TGCGCCAGCAGGCCCGGACAAGTGTTCACAGATACGCAGTATTTT

J gene: TRBJ2-5
clone size: .
V gene: TRBV10-3
D gene: TRBD1
CDR3 protein: CAISGTGQETQYF
CDR3 DNA: TGTGCCATCAGTGGGACAGGGCAAGAGACCCAGTACTTC

J gene: TRBJ1-5
clone size: .
V gene: TRBV24-1
D gene: .
CDR3 protein: CATSDSPSNQPQHF
CDR3 DNA: TGTGCCACCAGTGACTCTCCCAGCAATCAGCCCCAGCATTTT

J gene: TRBJ2-5
clone size: .
V gene: TRBV12-3/TRBV12-4
D gene: .
CDR3 protein: CASSLLRGETQYF
CDR3 DNA: TGTGCCAGCAGTTTATTGAGAGGAGAGACCCAGTACTTC

J gene: TRBJ2-3
clone size: few
V gene: TRBV7-3
D gene: .
CDR3 protein: CASSLIPGGPTDTQYF
CDR3 DNA: TGTGCCAGCAGCTTAATCCCGGGCGGACCCACAGATACGCAGTATTTT

J gene: TRBJ2-7
clone size: .
V gene: TRBV15
D gene: TRBD2
CDR3 protein: CAEREGSYEQYF
CDR3 DNA: TGTGCCGAGCGGGAGGGCTCCTACGAGCAGTACTTC

J gene: TRBJ2-2
clone size: .
V gene: TRBV28
D gene: .
CDR3 protein: CASSSTGTGPGGELFF
CDR3 DNA: TGTGCCAGCAGTTCAACCGGGACCGGCCCCGGCGGGGAGCTGTTTTTT

J gene: TRBJ1-1
clone size: .
V gene: TRBV28
D gene: TRBD1
CDR3 protein: CASSLSTIQGARNMNTEAFF
CDR3 DNA: TGTGCCAGCAGTTTATCCACTATACAGGGGGCGAGGAACATGAACACTGAAGCTTTCTTT

J gene: TRBJ1-5
clone size: .
V gene: TRBV2
D gene: TRBD1
CDR3 protein: CASSPTDRGAQPQHF
CDR3 DNA: TGTGCCAGCAGTCCGACCGACAGGGGAGCGCAGCCCCAGCATTTT

J gene: TRBJ1-1
clone size: .
V gene: TRBV11-3
D gene: .
CDR3 protein: CASSLDREGTEAFF
CDR3 DNA: TGTGCCAGCAGCTTAGACAGGGAGGGCACTGAAGCTTTCTTT

J gene: TRBJ1-5
clone size: few
V gene: TRBV2
D gene: TRBD1
CDR3 protein: CASSRTGRSQPQHF
CDR3 DNA: TGTGCCAGCAGCCGGACAGGACGAAGCCAGCCCCAGCATTTT